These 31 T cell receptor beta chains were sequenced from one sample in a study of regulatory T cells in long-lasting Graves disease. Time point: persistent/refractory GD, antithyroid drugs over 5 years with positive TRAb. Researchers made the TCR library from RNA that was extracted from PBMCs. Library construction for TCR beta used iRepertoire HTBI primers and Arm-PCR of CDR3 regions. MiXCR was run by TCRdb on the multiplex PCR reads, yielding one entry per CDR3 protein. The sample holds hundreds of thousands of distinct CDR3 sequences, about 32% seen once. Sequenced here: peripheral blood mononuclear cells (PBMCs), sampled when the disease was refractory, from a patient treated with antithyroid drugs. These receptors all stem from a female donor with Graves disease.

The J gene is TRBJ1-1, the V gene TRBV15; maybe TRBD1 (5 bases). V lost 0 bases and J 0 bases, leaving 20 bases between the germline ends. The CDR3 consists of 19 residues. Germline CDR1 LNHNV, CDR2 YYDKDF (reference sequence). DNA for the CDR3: TGTGCCACCAGCAGAGATGGGGCGGCGGGGGGTGTGATGAACACTGAAGCTTTCTTT. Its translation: CATSRDGAAGGVMNTEAFF.

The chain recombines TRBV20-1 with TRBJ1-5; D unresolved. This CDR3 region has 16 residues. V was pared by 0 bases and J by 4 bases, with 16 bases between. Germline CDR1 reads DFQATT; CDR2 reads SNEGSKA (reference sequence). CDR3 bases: TGCAGTGCTAGAGATCAGGCTTTGGGGATGAATCAGCCCCAGCATTTT. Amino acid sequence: CSARDQALGMNQPQHF.

CDR3: CASSVSRTAKNTEAFF. In DNA, the CDR3 is TGTGCCAGCAGCGTTTCCAGGACAGCGAAGAACACTGAAGCTTTCTTT. V usage is TRBV9 and J usage is TRBJ1-1, with D possibly matching TRBD1 (6 bases). This CDR3 spans 16 amino acids. CDR1 and CDR2 (germline): SGDLS, YYNGEE. V lost 2 bases and J lost 1, with 15 bases in between.

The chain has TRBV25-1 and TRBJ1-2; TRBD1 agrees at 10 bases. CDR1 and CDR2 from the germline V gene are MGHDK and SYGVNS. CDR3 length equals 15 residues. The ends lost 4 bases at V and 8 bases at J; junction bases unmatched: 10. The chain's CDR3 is CASSGQGAMVGGYTF. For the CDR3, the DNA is TGTGCCAGCAGTGGACAGGGGGCCATGGTGGGAGGCTACACCTTC.

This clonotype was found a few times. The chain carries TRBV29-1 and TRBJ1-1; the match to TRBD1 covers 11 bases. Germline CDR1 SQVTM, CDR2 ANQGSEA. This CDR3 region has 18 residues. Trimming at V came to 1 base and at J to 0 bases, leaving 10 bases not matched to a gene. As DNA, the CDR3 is TGCAGCGTTGAAGTTGGGGGACAGGGGGGTGTGGTGAACACTGAAGCTTTCTTT. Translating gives CSVEVGGQGGVVNTEAFF. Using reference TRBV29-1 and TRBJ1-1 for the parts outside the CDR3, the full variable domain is SAVISQKPSRDICQRGTSLTIQCQVDSQVTMMFWYRQQPGQSLTLIATANQGSEATYESGFVIDKFPISRPNLTFSTLTVSNMSPEDSSIYLCSVEVGGQGGVVNTEAFFGQGTRLTVV.

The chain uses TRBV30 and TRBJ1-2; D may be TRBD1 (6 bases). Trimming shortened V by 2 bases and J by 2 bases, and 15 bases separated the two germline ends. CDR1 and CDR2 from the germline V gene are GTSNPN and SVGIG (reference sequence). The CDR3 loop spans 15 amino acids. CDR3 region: CAWSRKGVVNYGYTF. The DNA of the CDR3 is TGTGCCTGGAGTCGGAAGGGGGTCGTGAACTATGGCTACACCTTC.

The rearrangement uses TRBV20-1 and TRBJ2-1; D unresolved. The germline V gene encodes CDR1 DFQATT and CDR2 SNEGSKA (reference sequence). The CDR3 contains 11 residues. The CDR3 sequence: CTASRYNEQFF. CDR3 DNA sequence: TGCACGGCTAGTCGGTACAATGAGCAGTTCTTC.

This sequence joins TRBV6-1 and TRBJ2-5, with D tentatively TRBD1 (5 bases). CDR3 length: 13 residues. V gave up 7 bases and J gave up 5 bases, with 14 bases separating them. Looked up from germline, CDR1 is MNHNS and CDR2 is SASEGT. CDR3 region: CASKMAGMETQYF. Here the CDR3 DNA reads TGTGCCAGCAAGATGGCAGGGATGGAGACCCAGTACTTC.

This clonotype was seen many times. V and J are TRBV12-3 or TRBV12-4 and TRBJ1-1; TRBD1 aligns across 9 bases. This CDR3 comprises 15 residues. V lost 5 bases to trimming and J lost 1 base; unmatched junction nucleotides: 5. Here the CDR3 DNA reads TGTGCCAGCAGTATTACACAGGGGGCGAACACTGAAGCTTTCTTT. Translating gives CASSITQGANTEAFF.

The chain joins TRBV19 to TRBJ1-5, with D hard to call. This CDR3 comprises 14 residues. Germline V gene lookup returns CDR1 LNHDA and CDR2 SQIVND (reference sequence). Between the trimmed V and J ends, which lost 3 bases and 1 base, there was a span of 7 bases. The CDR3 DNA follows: TGTGCCAGTAGTATTCGCATGAGCAATCAGCCCCAGCATTTT. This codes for CASSIRMSNQPQHF.

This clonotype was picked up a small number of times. This chain's CDR3 is CAISGPGGTASYEQYF. The CDR3 DNA reads TGTGCCATCAGTGGCCCGGGGGGGACTGCCTCCTACGAGCAGTACTTC. The chain joins TRBV10-3 to TRBJ2-7; 8 bases are a match to TRBD2. The CDR3 contains 16 residues. J was trimmed by 0 bases and V by 4 bases; bases with no gene match: 8. The germline V gene encodes CDR1 ENHRY and CDR2 SYGVKD.

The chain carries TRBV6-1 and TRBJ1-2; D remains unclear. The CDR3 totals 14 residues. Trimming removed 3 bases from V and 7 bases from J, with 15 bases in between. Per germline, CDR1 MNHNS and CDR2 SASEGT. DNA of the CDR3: TGTGCCAGCAGTGACCTGGATGTGCTGGGTGGCTACACCTTC. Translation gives CASSDLDVLGGYTF.

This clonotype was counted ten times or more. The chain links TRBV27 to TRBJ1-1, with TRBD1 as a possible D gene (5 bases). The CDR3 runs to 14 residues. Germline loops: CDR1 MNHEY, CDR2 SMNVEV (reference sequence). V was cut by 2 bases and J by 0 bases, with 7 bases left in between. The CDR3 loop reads CASSLQGLNTEAFF. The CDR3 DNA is TGTGCCAGCAGTTTACAGGGATTGAACACTGAAGCTTTCTTT.

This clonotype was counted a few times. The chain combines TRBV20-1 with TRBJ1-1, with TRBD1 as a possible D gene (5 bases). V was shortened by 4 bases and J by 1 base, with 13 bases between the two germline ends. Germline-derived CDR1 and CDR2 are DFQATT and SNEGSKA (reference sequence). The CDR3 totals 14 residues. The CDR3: CSATGRVSNTEAFF. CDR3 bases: TGCAGTGCTACCGGCAGGGTTTCGAACACTGAAGCTTTCTTT.

The chain's CDR3 is CASSWGLHTRGGKLFF. In DNA, the CDR3 is TGTGCCAGCAGTTGGGGACTTCATACCCGCGGCGGTAAACTGTTTTTT. The chain has TRBV5-6 and TRBJ1-4; D possibly corresponds to TRBD1 (5 bases). The CDR3 consists of 16 residues. In germline, CDR1 is SGHDT, CDR2 YYEEEE. V was pared by 5 bases and J by 11 bases, with 25 bases between.

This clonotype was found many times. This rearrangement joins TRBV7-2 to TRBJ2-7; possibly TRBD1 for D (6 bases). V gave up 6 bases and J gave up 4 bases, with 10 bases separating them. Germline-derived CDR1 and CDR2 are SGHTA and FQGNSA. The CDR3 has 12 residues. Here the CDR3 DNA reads TGTGCCAGCAGGGGGGCCGGGTACGAGCAGTACTTC. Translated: CASRGAGYEQYF.

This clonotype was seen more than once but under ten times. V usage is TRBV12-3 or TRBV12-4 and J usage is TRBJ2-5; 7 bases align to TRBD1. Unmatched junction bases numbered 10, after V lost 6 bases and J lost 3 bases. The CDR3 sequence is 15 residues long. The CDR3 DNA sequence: TGTGCCAGCAGCAAACCGGGACAGCCCAAAGAGACCCAGTACTTC. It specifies CASSKPGQPKETQYF.

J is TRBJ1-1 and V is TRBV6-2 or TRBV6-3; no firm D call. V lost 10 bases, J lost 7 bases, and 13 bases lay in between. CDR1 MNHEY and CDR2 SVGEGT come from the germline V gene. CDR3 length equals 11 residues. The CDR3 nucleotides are TGTGCCACCTGGCATCTTGGTGAAGCTTTCTTT. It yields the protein CATWHLGEAFF.

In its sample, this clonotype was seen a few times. The CDR3: CASSTGFLDQYF. In DNA form, the CDR3 reads TGTGCCAGCTCAACAGGGTTTTTGGACCAGTACTTC. This rearrangement joins TRBV18 to TRBJ2-5, with D perhaps TRBD1 (6 bases). CDR3 size: 12 residues. V lost 5 bases to trimming and J lost 10 bases, with 14 bases between them. Germline-derived CDR1 and CDR2 are KGHSH and LQKENI.

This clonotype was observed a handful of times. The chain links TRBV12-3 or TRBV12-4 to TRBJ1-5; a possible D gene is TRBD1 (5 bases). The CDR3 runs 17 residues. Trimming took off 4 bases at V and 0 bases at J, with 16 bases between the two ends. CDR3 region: CASSSGLGRYSNQPQHF. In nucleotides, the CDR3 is TGTGCCAGCAGTTCCGGGTTGGGGCGTTATAGCAATCAGCCCCAGCATTTT.

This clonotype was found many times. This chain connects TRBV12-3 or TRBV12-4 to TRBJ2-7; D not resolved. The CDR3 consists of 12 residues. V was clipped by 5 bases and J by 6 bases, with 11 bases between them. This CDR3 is CASSRTFGEQYF. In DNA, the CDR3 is TGTGCCAGCAGTCGGACCTTTGGCGAGCAGTACTTC.

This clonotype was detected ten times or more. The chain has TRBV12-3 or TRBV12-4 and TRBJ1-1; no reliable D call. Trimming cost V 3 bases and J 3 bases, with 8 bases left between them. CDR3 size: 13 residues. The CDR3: CASSLKGDTEAFF. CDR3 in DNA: TGTGCCAGCAGTTTGAAGGGAGACACTGAAGCTTTCTTT.

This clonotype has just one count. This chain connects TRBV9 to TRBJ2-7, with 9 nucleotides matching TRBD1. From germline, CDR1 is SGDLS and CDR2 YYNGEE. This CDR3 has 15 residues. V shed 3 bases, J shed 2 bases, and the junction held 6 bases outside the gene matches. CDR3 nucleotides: TGTGCCAGCAGCGCGTCGACAGGGGGTACCTACGAGCAGTACTTC. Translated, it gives CASSASTGGTYEQYF.

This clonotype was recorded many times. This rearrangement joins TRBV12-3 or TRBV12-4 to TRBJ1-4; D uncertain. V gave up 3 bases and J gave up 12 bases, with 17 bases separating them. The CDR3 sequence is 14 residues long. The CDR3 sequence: CASSFWTDHGELFF. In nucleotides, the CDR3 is TGTGCCAGCAGTTTTTGGACTGACCATGGGGAACTGTTTTTT.

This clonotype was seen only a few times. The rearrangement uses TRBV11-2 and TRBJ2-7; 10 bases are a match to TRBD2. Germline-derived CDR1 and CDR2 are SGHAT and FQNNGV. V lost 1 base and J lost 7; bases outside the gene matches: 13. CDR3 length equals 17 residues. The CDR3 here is CASSLGSGRARAGEQYF. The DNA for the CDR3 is TGTGCCAGCAGCTTAGGGAGCGGGAGGGCCAGAGCTGGGGAGCAGTACTTC.

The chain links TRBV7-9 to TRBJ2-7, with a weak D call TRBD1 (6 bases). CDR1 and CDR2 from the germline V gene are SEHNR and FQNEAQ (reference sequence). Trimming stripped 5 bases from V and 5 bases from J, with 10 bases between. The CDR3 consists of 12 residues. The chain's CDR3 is CASSDYRDEQYF. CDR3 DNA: TGTGCCAGCAGCGACTACAGGGACGAGCAGTACTTC.

CDR3 in amino acids: CSARGDSGSSEQYF. As DNA, the CDR3 is TGCAGTGCTAGAGGGGATAGCGGGAGTAGCGAGCAGTACTTC. V gene TRBV20-1 combines with J gene TRBJ2-7; TRBD2 matches 9 bases. The CDR3 runs 14 residues. Per the germline V gene, CDR1 is DFQATT and CDR2 is SNEGSKA (reference sequence). J lost 6 bases, V lost 1 base, and 7 bases had no gene match.

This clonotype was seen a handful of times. CDR3 DNA sequence: TGTGCCAGTAGTATCTGGGACAGGGGCGAGACCCAGTACTTC. Its translation: CASSIWDRGETQYF. The chain uses TRBV19 and TRBJ2-5; 10 bases line up with TRBD1. The V and J ends lost 3 bases and 5 bases, in that order; junction bases with no gene match: 3. The CDR3 has 14 residues. CDR1 and CDR2 (germline): LNHDA, SQIVND (reference sequence).

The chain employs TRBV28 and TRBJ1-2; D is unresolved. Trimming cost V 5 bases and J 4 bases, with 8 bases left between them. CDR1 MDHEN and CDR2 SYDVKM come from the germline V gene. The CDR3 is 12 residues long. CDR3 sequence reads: CASSTRSYGYTF. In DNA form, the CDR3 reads TGTGCCAGCAGTACAAGGAGCTATGGCTACACCTTC.

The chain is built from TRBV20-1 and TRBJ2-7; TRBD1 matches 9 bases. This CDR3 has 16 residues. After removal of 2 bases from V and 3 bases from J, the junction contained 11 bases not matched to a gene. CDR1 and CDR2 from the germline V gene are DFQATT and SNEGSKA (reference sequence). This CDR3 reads CSARFRDRDGLYEQYF. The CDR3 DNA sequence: TGCAGTGCTAGATTCCGGGACAGGGACGGTCTCTACGAGCAGTACTTC.

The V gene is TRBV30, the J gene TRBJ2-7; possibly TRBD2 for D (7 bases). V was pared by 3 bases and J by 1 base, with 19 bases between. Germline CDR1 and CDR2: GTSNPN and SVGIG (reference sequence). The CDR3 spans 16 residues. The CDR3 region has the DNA TGTGCCTGGAGCCCTTGCGGGGGCAGGGATTCCTACGAGCAGTACTTC. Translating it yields CAWSPCGGRDSYEQYF. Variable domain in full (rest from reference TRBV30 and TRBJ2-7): SQTIHQWPATLVQPVGSPLSLECTVEGTSNPNLYWYRQAAGRGLQLLFYSVGIGQISSEVPQNLSASRPQDRQFILSSKKLLLSDSGFYLCAWSPCGGRDSYEQYFGPGTRLTVT.